A selection of T cell receptor beta chains follows, all from one sample in a study of post-analysis software for immune sequencing data. TCRdb ran MiXCR on the PCR reads and lists one entry per CDR3 protein. This table has approximately 770,000 distinct CDR3 sequences, 46% appearing once. Sequencing was done on a sample of blood. The origin of the receptors is a girl under 18 with multiple sclerosis. The CDR3 runs from the conserved cysteine through the conserved F or W. A D gene is named only where the DNA matches it firmly. Not all rows give a size; the values are once, few, many and, for expanded clones, a class.

abundance | j_gene | d_gene | v_gene | CDR3aa | CDR3nt
. | TRBJ2-1 | . | TRBV30 | CAWSGRVGEQFF | TGTGCCTGGAGCGGCAGGGTGGGTGAGCAGTTCTTC
. | TRBJ1-5 | . | TRBV12-3/TRBV12-4 | CASSPTIRGGQPQHF | TGTGCCAGCAGTCCTACAATTCGGGGCGGTCAGCCCCAGCATTTT
few | TRBJ2-7 | . | TRBV6-9 | CASSSASTYEQYF | TGTGCCAGCAGTTCCGCGTCTACCTACGAGCAGTACTTC
. | TRBJ2-7 | . | TRBV6-4 | CASSAGPGLGEQYF | TGTGCCAGCAGTGCTGGTCCTGGGCTAGGCGAGCAGTACTTC
. | TRBJ1-1 | TRBD1 | TRBV29-1 | CSVRGQGDTEAFF | TGCAGCGTTAGAGGACAGGGGGATACTGAAGCTTTCTTT
few | TRBJ1-2 | TRBD1 | TRBV3-1 | CASRGPGQGAGYTF | TGTGCCAGCAGAGGCCCCGGACAGGGAGCCGGCTACACCTTC
. | TRBJ2-5 | . | TRBV5-1 | CASSLAASPCRETQYF | TGCGCCAGCAGCTTGGCCGCTAGCCCCTGCCGCGAGACCCAGTACTTC
. | TRBJ2-3 | TRBD2 | TRBV7-2 | CASSLVRPSGRSTGTQYF | TGTGCCAGCAGCTTAGTTCGTCCTAGCGGGAGGTCCACAGGTACGCAGTATTTT
. | TRBJ2-6 | . | TRBV12-3/TRBV12-4 | CANKTGDSGADVLTF | TGTGCCAACAAAACAGGGGACTCTGGGGCCGACGTCCTGACTTTC
. | TRBJ2-1 | TRBD2 | TRBV12-3/TRBV12-4 | CASSFLGTSGRSSYNEQFF | TGTGCCAGCAGTTTTCTTGGGACTAGCGGGAGGAGCTCCTACAATGAGCAGTTCTTC
. | TRBJ2-3 | TRBD2 | TRBV28 | CASSLLIRTSGSTDTQYF | TGTGCCAGCAGTTTACTGATCCGGACTAGCGGGAGCACAGATACGCAGTATTTT
. | TRBJ1-6 | . | TRBV11-2 | CASSSREVNSPLHF | TGTGCCAGCAGCTCCCGGGAGGTTAATTCACCCCTCCACTTT
. | TRBJ1-5 | . | TRBV30 | CAWSGGSNQPQHF | TGTGCCTGGAGTGGGGGGAGCAATCAGCCCCAGCATTTT
. | TRBJ2-3 | . | TRBV28 | CASSLTRQHTDTQYF | TGTGCCAGCAGTTTGACGAGGCAACACACAGATACGCAGTATTTT
. | TRBJ2-3 | TRBD1 | TRBV5-6 | CASSLSRGLIDTQYF | TGTGCCAGCAGCTTGTCCAGGGGGCTCATAGATACGCAGTATTTT
. | TRBJ2-7 | TRBD2 | TRBV20-1 | CSASFGTSGRDEQYF | TGCAGTGCTAGTTTCGGGACTAGCGGGAGAGACGAGCAGTACTTC
. | TRBJ2-7 | TRBD1 | TRBV2 | CAIRQGGSYEQYF | TGTGCCATAAGACAGGGGGGATCCTACGAGCAGTACTTC
. | TRBJ1-2 | . | TRBV6-1 | CASSEASVGGYTF | TGTGCCAGCAGTGAAGCCTCGGTCGGAGGCTACACCTTC
. | TRBJ2-7 | . | TRBV29-1 | CSVEERDEQYF | TGCAGCGTTGAAGAGCGGGACGAGCAGTACTTC
few | TRBJ2-1 | . | TRBV2 | CASKGPTSSYNEQFF | TGTGCCAGCAAAGGGCCAACCTCCTCCTACAATGAGCAGTTCTTC
few | TRBJ2-5 | TRBD2 | TRBV28 | CASSLGLAGGPVKTQYF | TGTGCCAGCAGTTTAGGACTAGCGGGAGGGCCTGTGAAGACCCAGTACTTC
few | TRBJ2-7 | TRBD1 | TRBV5-6 | CASSLKPGQGYEQYF | TGTGCCAGCAGCTTAAAACCGGGACAGGGCTACGAGCAGTACTTC
few | TRBJ2-4 | . | TRBV4-3 | CASSQESGDKNIQYF | TGCGCCAGCAGCCAAGAAAGTGGGGACAAAAACATTCAGTACTTC
. | TRBJ1-4 | . | TRBV7-9 | CASSPSTSTNEKLFF | TGTGCCAGCAGCCCGTCCACTTCAACTAATGAAAAACTGTTTTTT
few | TRBJ1-2 | TRBD1 | TRBV6-5 | CASSWLTGGEDYGYTF | TGTGCCAGCAGTTGGTTGACAGGGGGCGAGGACTATGGCTACACCTTC
. | TRBJ2-7 | . | TRBV20-1 | CSARTGDYEQYF | TGCAGTGCTAGAACGGGGGATTACGAGCAGTACTTC
few | TRBJ2-1 | TRBD2 | TRBV5-1 | CASSYSGLLAVYNEQFF | TGCGCCAGCAGCTACTCAGGGCTACTAGCGGTATACAATGAGCAGTTCTTC
few | TRBJ2-5 | TRBD1 | TRBV24-1 | CATGDREGEETQYF | TGTGCCACCGGGGACAGGGAAGGAGAGGAGACCCAGTACTTC